The T cell receptor (beta chain) described here comes from a study of T cells in women clearing cervical HPV infection. The study, taken as a whole, reports: Combining TCR richness with V gene abundances gave roughly 0.88 AUC. CIN3+ cases had significantly higher TCR repertoire richness than controls, but evenness did not differ.

CDR3 length: 15 residues. Germline-derived CDR1 and CDR2 are SNHLY and FYNNEI. Only in-frame clones appear in the TCRdb table, and some are missing; sequencing was by immunoSEQ multiplex PCR. This sample's table reports nearly 35,000 clones. As concerns this clone: The antigen is not known. The read terminates 3 residues ahead of where the CDR3 ends, so the germline J gene completes it.

The chain has TRBV2 and TRBJ2-2; TRBD1 or TRBD2 may be the D gene (5 bases each). The clonotype comes from a woman between 18 and 70 years old with a cervical HPV16 infection that either progressed to CIN3+ or cleared (not recorded which). The specimen sequenced was blood buffy coat. The CDR3 bases that were read are TGTGCCAGCAGCTACTCCCAGGGAGATAATTCACCG. This encodes CASSYSQGDNSP. From start to end, the CDR3 is CASSYSQGDNSPLFF.